Reported below is one T cell receptor (beta chain). This entry comes from a study of T-cell memory formation after mild COVID-19. Via MiXCR, TCRdb re-called the 5' RACE reads, giving one row per CDR3 protein. The table includes a few hundred thousand distinct CDR3 sequences, around 21% detected once. CDR3 length equals 12 residues. Germline V gives CDR1 SGHTA, CDR2 FQGTGA. Trimming stripped 4 bases from V and 6 bases from J, with 8 bases between. Source material: PBMCs or a T cell subset sorted from them (not recorded which). The V and J genes are TRBV7-3 and TRBJ2-3, with TRBD1 as a possible D gene (6 bases). The source is an adult woman who had mild COVID-19 (a few samples of this study predate the infection). Cell type and time point are not known. The chain's CDR3 is CASSSGVDTQYF. The DNA of the CDR3 is TGTGCCAGCAGCTCAGGGGTGGATACGCAGTATTTT. The variable domain in full, with the rest retrieved from reference TRBV7-3 and TRBJ2-3, is GAGVSQTPSNKVTEKGKYVELRCDPISGHTALYWYRQSLGQGPEFLIYFQGTGAADDSGLPNDRFFAVRPEGSVSTLKIQRTERGDSAVYLCASSSGVDTQYFGPGTRLTVL.